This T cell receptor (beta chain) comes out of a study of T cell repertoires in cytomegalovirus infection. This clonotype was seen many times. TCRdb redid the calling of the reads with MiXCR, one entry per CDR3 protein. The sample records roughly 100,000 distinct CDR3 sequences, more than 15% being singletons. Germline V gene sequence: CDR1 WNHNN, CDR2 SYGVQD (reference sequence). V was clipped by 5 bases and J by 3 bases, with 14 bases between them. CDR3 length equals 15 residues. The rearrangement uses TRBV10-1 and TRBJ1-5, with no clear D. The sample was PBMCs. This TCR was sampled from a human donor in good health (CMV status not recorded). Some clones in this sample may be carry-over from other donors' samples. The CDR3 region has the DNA TGCGCCAGCAGTCCCGGGTGTTGTTTCAATCAGCCCCAGCATTTT. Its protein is CASSPGCCFNQPQHF.